Listed below are T cell receptor beta chains from one sample, sequenced in a study of blood T cells in healthy people across ages. TCRdb ran MiXCR on the 5' RACE reads and lists one entry per CDR3 protein. The data show more than 650,000 distinct CDR3 sequences, about a fifth seen once. Input material: blood. Receptor source: a man between 65 and 85 years old in good health. Each CDR3 is given with its conserved first and last residue. A D gene is named only where the DNA matches it firmly. Clone size appears in some rows only: once, few, many, or a class for an expanded clone.

once,TRBV11-2,TRBD1,TRBJ2-7,CASSLPQGGSYEQYF,TGTGCCAGCAGCCTCCCACAGGGGGGCTCCTACGAGCAGTACTTC
-,TRBV13,-,TRBJ1-1,CASSPKVGNTEAFF,TGTGCCAGCAGCCCCAAGGTGGGGAACACTGAAGCTTTCTTT
few,TRBV9,-,TRBJ2-3,CASSGGKAMYTDTQYF,TGTGCCAGCAGCGGAGGAAAAGCGATGTACACAGATACGCAGTATTTT
-,TRBV10-3,TRBD2,TRBJ2-7,CAISRTGGYEQYF,TGTGCCATCAGTCGCACGGGGGGTTACGAGCAGTACTTC
-,TRBV24-1,TRBD2,TRBJ2-1,CATSDLTTGTSGGASYNEQFF,TGTGCCACCAGTGATTTAACAACCGGGACTAGCGGGGGGGCCTCCTACAATGAGCAGTTCTTC
-,TRBV20-1,-,TRBJ2-5,CSAPAGSQETQYF,TGCAGTGCTCCTGCGGGGAGCCAAGAGACCCAGTACTTC
-,TRBV6-5,-,TRBJ1-6,CASSYDIGQGNSPLHF,TGTGCCAGCAGTTACGATATCGGACAAGGGAATTCACCCCTCCACTTT
-,TRBV20-1,-,TRBJ2-3,CSAREPYRVASTDTQYF,TGCAGTGCTAGAGAACCTTACAGGGTTGCGAGCACAGATACGCAGTATTTT
few,TRBV14,-,TRBJ2-5,CASSLRKGVLYQETQYF,TGTGCCAGCAGCCTGAGAAAGGGGGTTTTGTACCAAGAGACCCAGTACTTC
-,TRBV12-3/TRBV12-4,-,TRBJ2-3,CASRPQGLAGDMQYF,TGTGCCAGCAGGCCTCAGGGACTGGCAGGAGATATGCAATATTTT